These 28 T cell receptor beta chains came from one sample sequenced in a study of blood T cell repertoires in COVID-19. The repertoire was sequenced with immunoSEQ multiplex PCR; TCRdb's copy has only in-frame clones and lacks some. The sample yields about 160,000 clones, about 81% seen once. The sequencing sample was made of peripheral blood. The receptors shown here come from a human donor in a cohort sampled during active COVID-19.

This clone has a handful of counts. V and J are TRBV7-8 and TRBJ2-5; 9 positions match TRBD1. The ends lost 5 bases at V and 2 bases at J; junction bases unmatched: 3. The CDR3 runs to 14 residues. CDR1 is SGHVS and CDR2 is FQNEAQ in the germline V gene. Written as DNA, the CDR3 is TGTGCCAGCAGCATGGACAGGGGACAAGAGACCCAGTACTTC. This sequence encodes CASSMDRGQETQYF.

This chain joins TRBV7-2 and TRBJ1-2, with D perhaps TRBD1 (6 bases). V lost 5 bases and J 2 bases, leaving 24 bases between the germline ends. In germline, CDR1 is SGHTA, CDR2 FQGNSA. The CDR3 runs 18 residues. The CDR3 reads CASSLRQRDNFLNYGYTF. The CDR3 nucleotides are TGTGCCAGCAGCCTAAGACAGAGGGACAACTTTTTAAACTATGGCTACACCTTC.

The chain links TRBV2 to TRBJ2-2; 9 bases are a match to TRBD2. The trim removed 4 bases at V and 4 bases at J, leaving 4 bases unmatched. There are 15 residues in the CDR3. Germline-derived CDR1 and CDR2 are SNHLY and FYNNEI. DNA for the CDR3: TGTGCCAGCAGTGCGACTAGCGGCCTCACCGGGGAGCTGTTTTTT. Amino acids: CASSATSGLTGELFF.

This chain joins TRBV6-4 and TRBJ2-1; TRBD2 agrees at 8 bases. Germline V gives CDR1 MRHNA, CDR2 SNTAGT. Trimming cost V 3 bases and J 12 bases; bases outside gene matches: 7. CDR3 length equals 13 residues. The DNA for the CDR3 is TGTGCCAGCAGTGAAACTAGCGGAAACCCGCAGTTCTTC. Its translation: CASSETSGNPQFF.

The rearrangement joins TRBV27 to TRBJ1-5; TRBD1 matches at 8 bases. The germline V gene has CDR1 MNHEY and CDR2 SMNVEV (reference sequence). The CDR3 totals 16 residues. V shed 3 bases and J 2 bases; nucleotides not matched to a gene: 6. The CDR3 DNA follows: TGTGCCAGCAGTTTCGGGGCAGGGGGCGGCAATCAGCCCCAGCATTTT. This sequence encodes CASSFGAGGGNQPQHF.

This clone is a singleton in its sample. This sequence joins TRBV9 and TRBJ1-1; no clear D. The CDR3 covers 13 residues. V was clipped by 4 bases and J by 5 bases, with 12 bases between them. CDR1 SGDLS and CDR2 YYNGEE come from the germline V gene. CDR3 nucleotide sequence: TGTGCCAGCAGCTTAACGGGTATGACTGAAGCTTTCTTT. Translated: CASSLTGMTEAFF.

This chain joins TRBV29-1 and TRBJ2-1; D uncertain. CDR3 size: 12 residues. The germline V and J ends were trimmed by 3 bases and 8 bases, with 11 bases remaining between them. Germline assignment: CDR1 SQVTM and CDR2 ANQGSEA. The CDR3 sequence is CSVEVSTDEQFF. For the CDR3, the DNA is TGCAGCGTTGAGGTATCCACGGATGAGCAGTTCTTC.

V gene TRBV4-1 combines with J gene TRBJ1-5; 7 nucleotides match TRBD1. CDR3 size: 16 residues. Germline V CDR1 and CDR2: MGHRA, YSYEKL. V was clipped by 0 bases and J by 5 bases; unmatched bases: 7. CDR3 in DNA: TGCGCCAGCAGCCAAGATTGGGGGACAGTCTATCAGCCCCAGCATTTT. Protein: CASSQDWGTVYQPQHF.

The V gene is TRBV27, the J gene TRBJ2-7; TRBD1 agrees at 8 bases. The J segment lost 2 bases and the V segment lost 6 bases, leaving 9 bases of the junction unmatched. Germline V gene lookup returns CDR1 MNHEY and CDR2 SMNVEV (reference sequence). There are 15 residues in the CDR3. DNA of the CDR3: TGTGCCAGCAGAACAGAAACAGGGGGTCCCTACGAGCAGTACTTC. It is translated as CASRTETGGPYEQYF.

The chain couples TRBV6-6 to TRBJ2-7; TRBD2 might be the D (5 bases). The germline V gene encodes CDR1 MNHNY and CDR2 SVGAGI (reference sequence). The V end was cut by 6 bases, the J end by 6 bases, with 12 bases between. The CDR3 contains 12 residues. CDR3 sequence: CASSLEGFEQYF. For the CDR3, the DNA is TGTGCCAGCAGCCTAGAGGGATTCGAGCAGTACTTC.

The V call is TRBV6-5, the J call TRBJ2-1; TRBD1 is a possible D gene (5 bases). The CDR3 is 15 amino acids. Trimming left V 4 bases short and J 2 bases short, with 12 bases between. Germline V CDR1 and CDR2: MNHEY, SVGAGI. CDR3 coding DNA: TGTGCCAGCAGTTCCGAAGGGGCTACCTACAATGAGCAGTTCTTC. Translation: CASSSEGATYNEQFF.

This clone turned up a few times. This chain connects TRBV7-9 to TRBJ2-1; D uncertain. Trimming cost V 4 bases and J 5 bases, with 9 bases left between them. Per the germline V gene, CDR1 is SEHNR and CDR2 is FQNEAQ (reference sequence). The CDR3 is 13 residues long. CDR3 amino acids: CASSWRRNNEQFF. CDR3 DNA sequence: TGTGCCAGCAGCTGGAGACGGAACAATGAGCAGTTCTTC.

This clone was seen once. The chain carries TRBV4-3 and TRBJ2-1; 7 bases are a match to TRBD1. CDR3 length equals 15 residues. V lost 0 bases to trimming and J lost 5 bases; unmatched junction nucleotides: 4. The V gene's germline CDR1 is LGHNA and CDR2 YSLEER. CDR3 loop: CASSQEGQRHNEQFF. As DNA, the CDR3 is TGCGCCAGCAGCCAAGAGGGACAGAGACACAATGAGCAGTTCTTC.

The chain is built from TRBV3-1 (or the pseudogene TRBV3-2) and TRBJ2-7; 9 bases are shared with TRBD2. V was clipped by 2 bases and J by 3 bases; unmatched bases: 5. CDR1 and CDR2 (germline): LGHDT, YNNKEL (reference sequence). The CDR3 is made up of 15 amino acids. Written as DNA, the CDR3 is TGTGCCAGCAGCCAAAGACTAGCGGAAAACTACGAGCAGTACTTC. Residues: CASSQRLAENYEQYF.

The chain couples TRBV5-6 to TRBJ2-1, with 11 bases lining up with TRBD2. The CDR3 is 15 amino acids. Germline CDR1 and CDR2: SGHDT and YYEEEE. The junction had 4 bases not matched to a gene; V was cut back by 4 bases and J by 4 bases. The CDR3 spells CASSVTSGNYNEQFF. The CDR3 nucleotides read TGTGCCAGCAGCGTGACTAGCGGGAATTACAATGAGCAGTTCTTC.

In nucleotides, the CDR3 is TGTGCCACCAGACAGGACAGGGGGCGCGTTCAGCCCCAGCATTTT. Amino acid sequence: CATRQDRGRVQPQHF. The V gene is TRBV15, the J gene TRBJ1-5; TRBD1 matches at 11 bases. The germline V gene has CDR1 LNHNV and CDR2 YYDKDF (reference sequence). V was pared by 6 bases and J by 6 bases, with 7 bases of the junction left unmatched. The CDR3 loop spans 15 amino acids.

V gene TRBV14 combines with J gene TRBJ1-1; D gene ambiguous. The germline V gene has CDR1 SGHDN and CDR2 FVKESK. The germline V and J ends were trimmed by 3 bases and 3 bases, with 8 bases remaining between them. There are 13 residues in the CDR3. CDR3: CASSQVSDTEAFF. The CDR3, as DNA: TGTGCCAGCAGCCAGGTGTCGGACACTGAAGCTTTCTTT.

J is TRBJ1-6 and V is TRBV4-3; D gene unclear. The length of the CDR3 is 16 residues. The V gene lost 1 base and the J gene lost 9 bases, with 16 bases spanning the gap. CDR1 is LGHNA and CDR2 is YSLEER in the germline V gene. The DNA of the CDR3 is TGCGCCAGCAGCCAAGGATTGTCAGAACGAGGTTCACCCCTCCACTTT. It codes for CASSQGLSERGSPLHF.

The V and J genes are TRBV7-9 and TRBJ2-5; 14 positions match TRBD2. The CDR3 is made up of 16 amino acids. V lost 5 bases to trimming and J lost 3 bases; unmatched junction nucleotides: 5. CDR1 SEHNR and CDR2 FQNEAQ come from the germline V gene (reference sequence). For the CDR3, the DNA is TGTGCCAGCAGCCCGTTGGGACTAGCGGGGGAAGAGACCCAGTACTTC. Translated, it gives CASSPLGLAGEETQYF.

V gene TRBV30 combines with J gene TRBJ1-4; no firm D call. Trimming removed 0 bases at V and 8 bases at J, with 10 bases between. CDR3 size: 13 residues. The germline V gene encodes CDR1 GTSNPN and CDR2 SVGIG (reference sequence). The CDR3 protein is CAWSVQQREKLFF. CDR3 coding DNA: TGTGCCTGGAGTGTTCAGCAGAGGGAAAAACTGTTTTTT.

This clone was seen a single time. The gene calls are TRBV6-2 or TRBV6-3 and TRBJ2-5; 10 nucleotides line up with TRBD1. The CDR3 length is 16 residues. V lost 0 bases and J lost 5; bases outside the gene matches: 6. The V gene's germline CDR1 is MNHEY and CDR2 SVGEGT. The CDR3 DNA follows: TGTGCCAGCAGTTACTCGGGGACAGGGGTAACGGAGACCCAGTACTTC. Amino acids: CASSYSGTGVTETQYF.

This chain links TRBV5-5 with TRBJ2-7, with 7 bases that match TRBD1. CDR1 is SGHKS and CDR2 is YYEKEE in the germline V gene (reference sequence). The V gene end was trimmed by 4 bases and the J gene end by 4 bases; junction bases not matched to a gene: 11. The CDR3 extends over 15 amino acids. CDR3: CASSPLGQQTYEQYF. DNA of the CDR3: TGTGCCAGCAGCCCGCTGGGACAGCAAACTTACGAGCAGTACTTC. The full variable domain, completed using reference TRBV5-5 and TRBJ2-7, is DAGVTQSPTHLIKTRGQQVTLRCSPISGHKSVSWYQQVLGQGPQFIFQYYEKEERGRGNFPDRFSARQFPNYSSELNVNALLLGDSALYLCASSPLGQQTYEQYFGPGTRLTVT.

This clone appeared a few times. The V call is TRBV7-2, the J call TRBJ2-7; D may be TRBD2 (5 bases). The V and J ends lost 3 bases and 6 bases respectively, with 12 bases between them. The germline gives CDR1 SGHTA, CDR2 FQGNSA. The CDR3 sequence is 13 residues long. The CDR3 loop is CASSFGLAFEQYF. The CDR3, as DNA: TGTGCCAGCAGCTTCGGCCTAGCCTTCGAGCAGTACTTC.

The chain uses TRBV2 and TRBJ2-3; no firm D call. Germline V gene sequence: CDR1 SNHLY, CDR2 FYNNEI. V was pared by 3 bases and J by 6 bases, with 10 bases between. The CDR3 loop spans 13 amino acids. The CDR3 DNA reads as TGTGCCAGCAGTGACAGGTTAAGGGATACGCAGTATTTT. It is translated as CASSDRLRDTQYF.

This clone was seen more than once but under ten times. The chain couples TRBV6-2 or TRBV6-3 to TRBJ2-2, with 8 bases lining up with TRBD1. The V gene end was trimmed by 6 bases and the J gene end by 3 bases; junction bases not matched to a gene: 18. This CDR3 has 19 amino acids. CDR1 is MNHEY and CDR2 is SVGEGT in the germline V gene. This chain's CDR3 is CASSQLILQGARDTGELFF. CDR3 DNA sequence: TGTGCCAGCAGCCAGCTGATTTTGCAGGGGGCTAGGGACACCGGGGAGCTGTTTTTT.

The chain employs TRBV5-6 and TRBJ2-3, with 9 bases matching TRBD2. Germline CDR1 SGHDT, CDR2 YYEEEE. V was clipped by 6 bases and J by 5 bases; unmatched bases: 16. This CDR3 region has 17 residues. CDR3 coding DNA: TGTGCCAGCACCCTGCGGGCTAGCGGGATCGGCAAAGATACGCAGTATTTT. Its protein product is CASTLRASGIGKDTQYF. Combining the CDR3 with reference TRBV5-6 and TRBJ2-3 gives the whole variable domain DAGVTQSPTHLIKTRGQQVTLRCSPKSGHDTVSWYQQALGQGPQFIFQYYEEEERQRGNFPDRFSGHQFPNYSSELNVNALLLGDSALYLCASTLRASGIGKDTQYFGPGTRLTVL.

This clone was detected only once. V gene TRBV5-6 combines with J gene TRBJ1-6; TRBD1 matches at 7 bases. CDR1 is SGHDT, CDR2 YYEEEE, per germline. V dropped 6 bases and J dropped 9; count of bases not matched to a gene: 3. The CDR3 is 12 residues long. CDR3 sequence (DNA): TGTGCCAGCAATGCAGGGGGTTCACCCCTCCACTTT. Its protein is CASNAGGSPLHF.

The chain employs TRBV5-8 and TRBJ2-3; tentative D call: TRBD2 (5 bases). Trimming cost V 6 bases and J 4 bases, with 9 bases left between them. The germline gives CDR1 SGHTS, CDR2 YDEGEE. CDR3 size: 12 residues. In DNA, the CDR3 is TGTGCCAGCAACCCCGGGGCAGATACGCAGTATTTT. Protein product: CASNPGADTQYF.